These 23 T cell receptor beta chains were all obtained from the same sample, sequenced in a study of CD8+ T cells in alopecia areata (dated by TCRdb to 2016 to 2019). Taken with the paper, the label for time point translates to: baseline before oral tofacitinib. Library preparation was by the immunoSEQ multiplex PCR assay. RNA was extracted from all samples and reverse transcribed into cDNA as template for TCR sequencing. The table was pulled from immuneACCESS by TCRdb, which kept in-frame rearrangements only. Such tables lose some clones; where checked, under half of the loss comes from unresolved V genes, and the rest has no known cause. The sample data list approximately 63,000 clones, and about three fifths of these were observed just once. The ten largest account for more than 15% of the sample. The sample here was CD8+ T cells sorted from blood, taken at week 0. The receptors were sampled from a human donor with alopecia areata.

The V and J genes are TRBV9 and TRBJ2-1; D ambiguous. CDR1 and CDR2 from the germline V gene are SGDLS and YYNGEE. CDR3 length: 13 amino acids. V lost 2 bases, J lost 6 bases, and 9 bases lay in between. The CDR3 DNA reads TGTGCCAGCAGCGTCGAGTGGGGCAATGAGCAGTTCTTC. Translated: CASSVEWGNEQFF.

The CDR3 loop reads CSVELDINQPQHF. The CDR3 nucleotides are TGCAGCGTTGAACTGGATATCAATCAGCCCCAGCATTTT. This chain joins TRBV29-1 and TRBJ1-5, with unresolved D. The CDR3 contains 13 residues. Germline V CDR1 and CDR2: SQVTM, ANQGSEA. Trimming cost V 2 bases and J 3 bases, with 8 bases left between them.

The CDR3 nucleotides read TGTGCCAGCAGAAACAGGGACCACGAGCAGTACTTC. Its translation: CASRNRDHEQYF. J is TRBJ2-7 and V is TRBV5-6; perhaps TRBD1 as D (6 bases). The germline V gene encodes CDR1 SGHDT and CDR2 YYEEEE. The CDR3 sequence is 12 residues long. V dropped 5 bases and J dropped 5 bases, with 11 bases sitting between them.

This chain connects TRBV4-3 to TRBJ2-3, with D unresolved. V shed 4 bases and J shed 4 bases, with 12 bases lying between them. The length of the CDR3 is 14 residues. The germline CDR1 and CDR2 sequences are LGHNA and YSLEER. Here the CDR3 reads CASSPSMGPDTQYF. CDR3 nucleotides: TGCGCCAGCAGCCCATCGATGGGCCCAGATACGCAGTATTTT.

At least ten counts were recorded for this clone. The CDR3 DNA is TGTGCCAGCAGCACCAGGGTTGATCAGCCCCAGCATTTT. Its protein product is CASSTRVDQPQHF. The gene calls are TRBV7-2 and TRBJ1-5; TRBD1 is a possible D gene (5 bases). Between the trimmed V and J ends, which lost 5 bases and 5 bases, there was a span of 10 bases. Germline V CDR1 and CDR2: SGHTA, FQGNSA. The CDR3 totals 13 residues.

CDR3 loop: CASSPLVAGGPKGIQYF. The CDR3 bases are TGTGCCAGCAGCCCCCTGGTAGCGGGAGGGCCGAAGGGCATTCAGTACTTC. The V call is TRBV7-8, the J call TRBJ2-4; TRBD2 agrees at 11 bases. CDR1 SGHVS and CDR2 FQNEAQ come from the germline V gene. CDR3 length: 17 residues. Germline trimming cut 5 bases from V and 9 bases from J; bases unmatched to any gene: 15.

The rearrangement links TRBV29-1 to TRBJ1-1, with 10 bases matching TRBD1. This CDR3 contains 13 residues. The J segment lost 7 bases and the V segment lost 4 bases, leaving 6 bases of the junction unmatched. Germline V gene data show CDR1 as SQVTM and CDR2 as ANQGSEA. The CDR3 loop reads CSVAWDRGFEAFF. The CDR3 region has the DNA TGCAGCGTTGCTTGGGACAGGGGCTTTGAAGCTTTCTTT. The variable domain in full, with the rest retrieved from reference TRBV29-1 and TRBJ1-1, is SAVISQKPSRDICQRGTSLTIQCQVDSQVTMMFWYRQQPGQSLTLIATANQGSEATYESGFVIDKFPISRPNLTFSTLTVSNMSPEDSSIYLCSVAWDRGFEAFFGQGTRLTVV.

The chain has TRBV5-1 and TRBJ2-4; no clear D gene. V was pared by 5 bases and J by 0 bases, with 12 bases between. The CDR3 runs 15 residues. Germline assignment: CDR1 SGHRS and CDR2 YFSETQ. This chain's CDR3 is CASRTSTLAKNIQYF. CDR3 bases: TGCGCCAGCAGGACCAGTACCCTAGCCAAAAACATTCAGTACTTC.

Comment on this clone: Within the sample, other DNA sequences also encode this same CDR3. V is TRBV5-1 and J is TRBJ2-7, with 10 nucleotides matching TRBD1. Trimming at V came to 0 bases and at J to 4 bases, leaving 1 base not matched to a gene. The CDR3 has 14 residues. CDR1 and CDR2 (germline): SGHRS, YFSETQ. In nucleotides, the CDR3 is TGCGCCAGCAGCTTGGGGACAGGGGGATACGAGCAGTACTTC. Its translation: CASSLGTGGYEQYF.

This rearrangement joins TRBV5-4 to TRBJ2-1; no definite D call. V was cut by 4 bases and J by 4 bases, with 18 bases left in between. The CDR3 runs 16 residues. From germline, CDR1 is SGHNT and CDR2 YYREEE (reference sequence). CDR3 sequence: CASSPVVTDFYNEQFF. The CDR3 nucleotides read TGTGCCAGCAGCCCGGTCGTGACTGACTTTTACAATGAGCAGTTCTTC.

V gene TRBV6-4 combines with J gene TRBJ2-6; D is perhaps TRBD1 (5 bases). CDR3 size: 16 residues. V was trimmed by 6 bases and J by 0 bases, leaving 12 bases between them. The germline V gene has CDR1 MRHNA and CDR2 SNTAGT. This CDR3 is CASSLNQGSGANVLTF. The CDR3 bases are TGTGCCAGCAGCCTGAACCAGGGCTCTGGGGCCAACGTCCTGACTTTC.

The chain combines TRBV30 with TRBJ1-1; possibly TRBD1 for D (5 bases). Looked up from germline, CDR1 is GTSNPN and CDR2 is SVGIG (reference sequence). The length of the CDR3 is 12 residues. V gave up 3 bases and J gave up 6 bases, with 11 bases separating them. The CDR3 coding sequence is TGTGCCTGGAGACCCGAGGGGCCTGAAGCTTTCTTT. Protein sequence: CAWRPEGPEAFF.

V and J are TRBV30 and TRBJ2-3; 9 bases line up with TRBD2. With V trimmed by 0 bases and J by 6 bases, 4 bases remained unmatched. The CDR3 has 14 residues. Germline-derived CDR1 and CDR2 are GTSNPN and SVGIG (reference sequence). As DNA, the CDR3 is TGTGCCTGGAGTGTACTAGCGGGCGGGGATACGCAGTATTTT. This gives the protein CAWSVLAGGDTQYF.

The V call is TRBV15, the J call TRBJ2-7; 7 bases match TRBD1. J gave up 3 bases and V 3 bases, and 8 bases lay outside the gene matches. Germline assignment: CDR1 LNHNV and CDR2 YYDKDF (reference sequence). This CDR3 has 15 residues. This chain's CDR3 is CATSRRRQGHYEQYF. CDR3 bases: TGTGCCACCAGCAGGCGCCGACAGGGCCACTACGAGCAGTACTTC. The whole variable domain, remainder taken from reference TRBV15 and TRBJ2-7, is DAMVIQNPRYQVTQFGKPVTLSCSQTLNHNVMYWYQQKSSQAPKLLFHYYDKDFNNEADTPDNFQSRRPNTSFCFLDIRSPGLGDTAMYLCATSRRRQGHYEQYFGPGTRLTVT.

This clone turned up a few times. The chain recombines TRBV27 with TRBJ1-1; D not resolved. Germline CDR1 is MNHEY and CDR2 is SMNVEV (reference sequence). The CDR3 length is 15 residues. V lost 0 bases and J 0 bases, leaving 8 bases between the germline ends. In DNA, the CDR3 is TGTGCCAGCAGTTTATCGATGGTAATGAACACTGAAGCTTTCTTT. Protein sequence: CASSLSMVMNTEAFF.

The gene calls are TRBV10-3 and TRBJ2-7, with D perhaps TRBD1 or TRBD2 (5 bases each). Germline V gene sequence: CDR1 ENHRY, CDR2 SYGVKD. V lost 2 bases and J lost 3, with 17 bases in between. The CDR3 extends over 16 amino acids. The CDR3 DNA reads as TGTGCCATCAGTGAGGAGACGGACGGGGCCAGCTACGAGCAGTACTTC. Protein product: CAISEETDGASYEQYF.

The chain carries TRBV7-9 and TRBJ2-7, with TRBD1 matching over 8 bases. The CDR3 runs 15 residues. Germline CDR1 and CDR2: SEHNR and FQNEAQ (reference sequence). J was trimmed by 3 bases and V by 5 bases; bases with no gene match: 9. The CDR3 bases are TGTGCCAGCAGCGTAGGCGGACAGGGAGTCTACGAGCAGTACTTC. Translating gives CASSVGGQGVYEQYF.

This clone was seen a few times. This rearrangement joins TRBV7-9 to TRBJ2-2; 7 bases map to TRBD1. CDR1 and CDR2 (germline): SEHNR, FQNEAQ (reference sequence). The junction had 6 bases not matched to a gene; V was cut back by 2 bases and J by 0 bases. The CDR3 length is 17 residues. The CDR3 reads CASSLYRGRANTGELFF. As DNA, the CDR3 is TGTGCCAGCAGCTTATACAGGGGCCGTGCGAACACCGGGGAGCTGTTTTTT.

CDR3 sequence: CASSLDGPSQVTEQYF. CDR3 DNA sequence: TGCGCCAGCAGCTTGGACGGACCCTCCCAAGTAACCGAGCAGTACTTC. The chain couples TRBV5-1 to TRBJ2-7, with D unclear. This CDR3 contains 16 residues. Per germline, CDR1 SGHRS and CDR2 YFSETQ. V was shortened by 0 bases and J by 6 bases, with 19 bases between the two germline ends.

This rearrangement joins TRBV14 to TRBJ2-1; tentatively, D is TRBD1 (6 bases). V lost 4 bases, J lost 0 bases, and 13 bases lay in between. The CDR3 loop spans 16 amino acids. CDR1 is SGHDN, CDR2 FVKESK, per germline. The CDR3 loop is CASSPPTGNSYNEQFF. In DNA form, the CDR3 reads TGTGCCAGCAGCCCTCCCACAGGGAACTCCTACAATGAGCAGTTCTTC. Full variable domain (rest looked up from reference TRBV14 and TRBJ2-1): EAGVTQFPSHSVIEKGQTVTLRCDPISGHDNLYWYRRVMGKEIKFLLHFVKESKQDESGMPNNRFLAERTGGTYSTLKVQPAELEDSGVYFCASSPPTGNSYNEQFFGPGTRLTVL.

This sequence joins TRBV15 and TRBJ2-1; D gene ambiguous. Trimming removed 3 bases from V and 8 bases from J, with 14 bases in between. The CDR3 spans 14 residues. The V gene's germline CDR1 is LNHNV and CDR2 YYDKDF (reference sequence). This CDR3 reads CATSSMTGGDEQFF. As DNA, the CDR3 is TGTGCCACCAGCAGCATGACCGGCGGCGATGAGCAGTTCTTC.

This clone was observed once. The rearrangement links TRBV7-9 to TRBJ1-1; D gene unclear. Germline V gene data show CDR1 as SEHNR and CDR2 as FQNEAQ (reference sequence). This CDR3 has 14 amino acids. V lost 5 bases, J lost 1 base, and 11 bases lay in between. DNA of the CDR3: TGTGCCAGCAGCCCTCGGGAGGGGAACACTGAAGCTTTCTTT. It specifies CASSPREGNTEAFF.

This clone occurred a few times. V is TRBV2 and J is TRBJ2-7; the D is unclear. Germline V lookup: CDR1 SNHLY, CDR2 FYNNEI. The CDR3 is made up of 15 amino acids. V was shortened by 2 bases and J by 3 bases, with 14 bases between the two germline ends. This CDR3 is CASSELRQVNYEQYF. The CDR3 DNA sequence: TGTGCCAGCAGTGAATTGCGACAAGTAAACTACGAGCAGTACTTC.